A selection of T cell receptor beta chains follows, all from one sample in a study of cytomegalovirus exposure and HLA in healthy donors. Assay: immunoSEQ multiplex PCR; the TCRdb copy retains only in-frame clones and omits some. The table for this sample gives 25,000 to 40,000 clones. Sequenced material: PBMCs. The source of these receptors is a middle-aged woman in good health and CMV-seropositive. Both conserved end residues are part of each CDR3. The D gene is left open where the match is weak.

V,J,D,CDR3,DNA
TRBV18,TRBJ2-3,TRBD1,CASSPRQGFPDTQYF,TGTGCCAGCTCACCCCGACAGGGCTTCCCCGATACGCAGTATTTT
TRBV7-6,TRBJ2-2,TRBD1,CASSSRDRGGELFF,TGTGCCAGCAGCTCCCGAGACAGGGGGGGGGAGCTGTTTTTT
TRBV30,TRBJ1-1,-,CAYLRRGYTEAFF,TGTGCCTACTTGAGGAGGGGCTACACTGAAGCTTTCTTT
TRBV15,TRBJ2-5,TRBD2,CATSRDYKGLAGGLGETQYF,TGTGCCACCAGCAGAGATTACAAGGGACTAGCGGGAGGTTTAGGAGAGACCCAGTACTTC
TRBV15,TRBJ2-1,TRBD2,CATSRRLAGVNEQFF,TGTGCCACCAGCAGGAGACTAGCGGGAGTCAATGAGCAGTTCTTC
TRBV30,TRBJ1-5,-,CAWSTVDSNQPQHF,TGTGCCTGGAGCACAGTAGATAGCAATCAGCCCCAGCATTTT
TRBV6-5,TRBJ2-5,-,CASRRDGLETQYF,TGTGCCAGCAGGAGGGATGGACTGGAGACCCAGTACTTC
TRBV7-3,TRBJ2-2,-,CASSLTLRENTGELFF,TGTGCCAGCAGCTTAACGTTACGGGAAAACACCGGGGAGCTGTTTTTT
TRBV7-9,TRBJ2-6,TRBD1,CASSLGGPTGKRGANVLTF,TGTGCCAGCAGCTTGGGTGGCCCGACAGGGAAGCGTGGGGCCAACGTCCTGACTTTC
TRBV6-5,TRBJ1-1,-,CASSYEGTEAFF,TGTGCCAGCAGTTACGAGGGTACTGAAGCTTTCTTT
TRBV6-5,TRBJ1-5,TRBD1,CASSYGDRGGGSPQHF,TGTGCCAGCAGTTACGGGGACAGGGGAGGGGGAAGCCCCCAGCATTTT
TRBV15,TRBJ2-5,TRBD1,CATSDGTGAGETQYF,TGTGCCACCAGCGATGGGACAGGGGCGGGAGAGACCCAGTACTTC
TRBV7-5,TRBJ2-2,-,CASRGGTGELFF,TGTGCCAGTAGGGGGGGCACCGGGGAGCTGTTTTTT